This is a list of T cell receptor beta chains from one sample in a study of T cells in Graves' hyperthyroidism and ophthalmopathy. TCRdb re-called the multiplex PCR reads with MiXCR, one entry per CDR3 protein. The repertoire holds hundreds of thousands of distinct CDR3 sequences, with roughly 45% as singletons. Material for sequencing was peripheral blood or thyroid tissue (not recorded which). These receptors were collected from an adult man with Graves' disease, either hyperthyroidism or ophthalmopathy (not recorded which). CDR3s include the opening cysteine and the closing phenylalanine or tryptophan. D genes are given only for firm matches. Not all rows give a size; the values are once, few, many and, for expanded clones, a class.

>-|TRBJ1-6|many|TRBV7-9
CASSRHSPGWDSPLHF
TGTGCCAGCAGCCGCCATTCGCCGGGGTGGGATTCACCCCTCCACTTT
>TRBD1|TRBJ1-3|-|TRBV10-3
CASSYAGQGGRNTIYF
TGTGCCAGCAGTTACGCCGGACAGGGGGGACGAAACACCATATATTTT
>-|TRBJ1-2|-|TRBV7-9
CASSHEEGIVYGYTF
TGTGCCAGCAGCCACGAGGAAGGGATAGTCTATGGCTACACCTTC
>-|TRBJ1-3|-|TRBV7-2
CASSPINRGDTIYF
TGTGCCAGCAGCCCGATCAATCGGGGCGACACCATATATTTT
>-|TRBJ2-7|-|TRBV12-3/TRBV12-4
CASSLWRVGNYEQYF
TGTGCCAGCAGTTTATGGCGGGTTGGGAACTACGAGCAGTACTTC
>TRBD1|TRBJ2-5|-|TRBV10-3
CASGRDRGQETQYF
TGTGCCAGTGGCCGGGACAGGGGGCAAGAGACCCAGTACTTC
>-|TRBJ2-2|-|TRBV7-9
CASSLEPILNTGELFF
TGTGCCAGCAGCTTAGAACCTATTCTTAACACCGGGGAGCTGTTTTTT
>-|TRBJ1-5|-|TRBV20-1
CSAGRGVREDQPQHF
TGCAGTGCCGGGCGGGGGGTGAGAGAGGATCAGCCCCAGCATTTT
>-|TRBJ2-7|-|TRBV5-4
CASSVVRGVAYEQYF
TGTGCCAGCAGCGTGGTTAGGGGGGTAGCCTACGAGCAGTACTTC
>-|TRBJ1-5|few|TRBV20-1
CSATMGPNQPQHF
TGCAGTGCTACCATGGGACCCAATCAGCCCCAGCATTTT
>-|TRBJ1-2|-|TRBV6-5
CASSRGLWSGNYGYTF
TGTGCCAGCAGTCGCGGCTTATGGTCTGGGAACTATGGCTACACCTTC
>-|TRBJ2-6|-|TRBV12-3/TRBV12-4
CASSFRGATGANVLTF
TGTGCCAGCAGTTTCAGGGGGGCGACTGGGGCCAACGTCCTGACTTTC
>-|TRBJ2-7|-|TRBV12-3/TRBV12-4
CASSETGHEQYF
TGTGCCAGCAGTGAAACAGGCCACGAGCAGTACTTC
>TRBD1|TRBJ1-6|few|TRBV6-5
CASTLGQDNSPLHF
TGTGCCAGCACCCTGGGACAGGATAATTCACCCCTCCACTTT
>-|TRBJ1-1|-|TRBV20-1
CSNQARETEAFF
TGCAGTAACCAAGCCCGGGAAACTGAAGCTTTCTTT
>TRBD1|TRBJ2-5|-|TRBV3-1
CASRKPGQAGETQYF
TGTGCCAGTAGGAAACCGGGACAGGCAGGGGAGACCCAGTACTTC
>TRBD1|TRBJ2-5|-|TRBV7-9
CASRDDRGLQETQYF
TGTGCCAGCAGGGACGACAGGGGGCTCCAAGAGACCCAGTACTTC
>TRBD1|TRBJ1-1|-|TRBV2
CASDRGRNTEAFF
TGTGCCAGCGACAGGGGGAGGAACACTGAAGCTTTCTTT
>-|TRBJ1-2|few|TRBV12-3/TRBV12-4
CASSPSGGVNGYTF
TGTGCCAGCAGCCCTTCCGGCGGGGTTAATGGCTACACCTTC
>TRBD2|TRBJ2-7|-|TRBV2
CASSLSAGGSYEQYF
TGTGCCAGCAGTTTATCAGCGGGGGGGTCCTACGAGCAGTACTTC
>TRBD1|TRBJ1-6|many|TRBV29-1
CSVTLTTGKNSPLHF
TGCAGCGTTACCCTTACGACAGGGAAGAATTCACCCCTCCACTTT
>TRBD1|TRBJ2-7|-|TRBV10-1
CAHGQALEQYF
TGCGCCCACGGACAGGCTCTCGAGCAGTACTTC
>TRBD2|TRBJ2-7|-|TRBV2
CASSALEGRAPF
TGTGCCAGCAGTGCATTGGAGGGGAGGGCTCCTTTC
>TRBD1|TRBJ1-1|many|TRBV9
CASSVRGITEAFF
TGTGCCAGCAGCGTCAGGGGGATCACTGAAGCTTTCTTT
>TRBD1|TRBJ1-5|once|TRBV25-1
CASSDPGQGLGQPQHF
TGTGCCAGCAGTGACCCGGGACAGGGCCTGGGTCAGCCCCAGCATTTT
>-|TRBJ1-1|many|TRBV2
CASSGIESKTEAFF
TGTGCCAGCAGTGGTATCGAGAGCAAGACTGAAGCTTTCTTT
>TRBD1|TRBJ1-1|-|TRBV15
CATSRGKSRTGLTEAFF
TGTGCCACCAGCAGAGGAAAATCGCGGACAGGGCTCACTGAAGCTTTCTTT
>-|TRBJ1-4|-|TRBV7-2
CASSLDSRGEKLFF
TGTGCCAGCAGCTTAGACAGCCGGGGGGAAAAACTGTTTTTT
>-|TRBJ1-3|many|TRBV20-1
CSARDLESGNTIYF
TGCAGTGCTAGAGATTTGGAGTCTGGAAACACCATATATTTT
>TRBD1|TRBJ1-6|-|TRBV10-3
CAISESLGQGVNSPLHF
TGTGCCATCAGTGAGTCGTTGGGACAGGGTGTGAATTCACCCCTCCACTTT
>TRBD1|TRBJ2-7|few|TRBV5-1
CASSLDGTGITYEQYF
TGCGCCAGCAGCTTGGACGGGACAGGTATCACCTACGAGCAGTACTTC
>-|TRBJ1-1|-|TRBV19
CASMNRVNTEAFF
TGTGCCAGTATGAACAGGGTGAACACTGAAGCTTTCTTT
>-|TRBJ1-1|many|TRBV12-3/TRBV12-4
CASSFPRVGHTEAFF
TGTGCCAGCAGTTTTCCCAGGGTAGGACACACTGAAGCTTTCTTT
>-|TRBJ1-5|-|TRBV29-1
CSVERDFGNQPQHF
TGCAGCGTTGAAAGGGACTTCGGCAATCAGCCCCAGCATTTT
>TRBD1|TRBJ1-5|-|TRBV15
CATADRGPQHF
TGTGCCACCGCGGACAGGGGGCCCCAGCATTTT
>TRBD1|TRBJ2-7|-|TRBV10-3
CAISARGGDREGYEQYF
TGTGCCATCAGTGCCAGGGGAGGGGACAGGGAAGGCTACGAGCAGTACTTC
>TRBD2|TRBJ2-7|many|TRBV29-1
CSVRTSGGYEQYF
TGCAGCGTCCGGACTAGCGGGGGCTACGAGCAGTACTTC
>TRBD1|TRBJ1-2|-|TRBV3-1
CASSQATGGFRRGYTF
TGTGCCAGCAGCCAAGCGACAGGGGGCTTCCGAAGAGGCTACACCTTC
>-|TRBJ1-1|-|TRBV20-1
CSARAPPSEAFF
TGCAGTGCTAGAGCTCCACCGAGCGAAGCTTTCTTT
>-|TRBJ1-4|many|TRBV29-1
CSVSGTANEKLFF
TGCAGCGTCTCCGGGACCGCTAATGAAAAACTGTTTTTT
>-|TRBJ1-2|many|TRBV11-3
CASSPDRFYGYTF
TGTGCCAGCAGCCCGGACCGATTCTATGGCTACACCTTC
>-|TRBJ2-6|few|TRBV5-1
CASSLDSGATSGANVLTF
TGCGCCAGCAGCTTGGATTCAGGGGCGACTTCTGGGGCCAACGTCCTGACTTTC
>-|TRBJ1-1|-|TRBV10-3
CASRRHGQLNTEAFF
TGTGCCAGCAGACGACATGGACAGTTGAACACTGAAGCTTTCTTT
>TRBD1|TRBJ1-1|few|TRBV19
CASTQTGLGTEAFF
TGTGCCAGTACTCAGACAGGGTTGGGCACTGAAGCTTTCTTT
>TRBD1|TRBJ1-5|many|TRBV10-3
CAISIGQGGQPQHF
TGTGCCATCAGCATTGGACAGGGAGGCCAGCCCCAGCATTTT